This paragraph covers one T cell receptor beta chain sequence. The target antigen is unknown. Patients were excluded for uncontrolled infection, other autoimmune disease, pregnancy or lactation. V was clipped by 8 bases and J by 7 bases, with 18 bases between them. The CDR3 totals 15 residues. Germline assignment: CDR1 KGHSH and CDR2 LQKENI. The sample belongs to a study of T cells in Graves' hyperthyroidism and ophthalmopathy. Study results and caveats: Researchers found most expanded thyroid clonotypes above 0.001 in blood as well. For ophthalmopathy, model prediction preceded onset by a median roughly 5.9 months.

Amplified regions were TCR beta CDR3 sequences from RNA transcripts. A first-round RT-PCR of the TCR CDR3 used the HTBI primer set. MiXCR, applied by TCRdb to the multiplex PCR reads, yields one record per CDR3 protein. The data show a few hundred thousand distinct CDR3 sequences, around 42% seen once. Sequencing input: peripheral blood or thyroid tissue (not recorded which). This clonotype was obtained from an adult woman with Graves' disease, either hyperthyroidism or ophthalmopathy (not recorded which). The chain combines TRBV18 with TRBJ1-6, with D unclear. Written as DNA, the CDR3 is TGTGCCAGCCCGAGCCCCCGGGCCGAAAATTCACCCCTCCACTTT. Translating it yields CASPSPRAENSPLHF.